One sample yielded the 10 T cell receptor beta chains listed below, sequenced in a study of OX40 agonist ivuxolimab in advanced cancers. Clones were read by immunoSEQ multiplex PCR, and TCRdb kept only the in-frame ones, dropping some. The sample has 75,000 to 95,000 clones, approximately 85% seen once. Sequencing used CD4+ or CD8+ T cells sorted from blood, obtained in a trial of the OX40 agonist ivuxolimab. These receptors were obtained from an adult with an advanced solid tumor such as melanoma, head and neck, liver or kidney cancer.

The gene calls are TRBV2 and TRBJ1-5; no definite D call. The CDR3 has 15 residues. Trimming stripped 4 bases from V and 3 bases from J, with 13 bases between. Germline V gene lookup returns CDR1 SNHLY and CDR2 FYNNEI. The CDR3 protein is CASSVGGRDNQPQHF. For the CDR3, the DNA is TGTGCCAGCAGTGTCGGAGGGAGGGACAATCAGCCCCAGCATTTT.

The chain carries TRBV27 and TRBJ1-2; D is possibly TRBD1 (5 bases). Germline CDR1 and CDR2: MNHEY and SMNVEV (reference sequence). The length of the CDR3 is 14 residues. The germline V and J ends were trimmed by 2 bases and 3 bases, with 10 bases remaining between them. CDR3 DNA: TGTGCCAGCAGTTTAAATTTGGGGGACTATGGCTACACCTTC. As protein: CASSLNLGDYGYTF.

This clone appeared a few times. The chain joins TRBV6-1 to TRBJ1-5, with TRBD1 as a possible D gene (5 bases). CDR1 is MNHNS and CDR2 is SASEGT in the germline V gene. The CDR3 has 16 residues. The V end lost 2 bases, the J end lost 5 bases, and 16 bases lay between the germline ends. The CDR3 region is CASSENIGTSHQPQHF. The DNA for the CDR3 is TGTGCCAGCAGTGAAAATATAGGGACCAGTCATCAGCCCCAGCATTTT.

The genes are TRBV7-9 and TRBJ2-2; D is perhaps TRBD2 (6 bases). This CDR3 contains 12 residues. V was pared by 11 bases and J by 0 bases, with 7 bases between. Germline lookup yields CDR1 SEHNR and CDR2 FQNEAQ (reference sequence). The CDR3: CAGTANTGELFF. The CDR3 DNA reads as TGTGCCGGGACTGCGAACACCGGGGAGCTGTTTTTT.

V gene TRBV5-1 combines with J gene TRBJ2-5, with 9 bases fitting TRBD1. The CDR3 totals 14 residues. The V gene's germline CDR1 is SGHRS and CDR2 YFSETQ. The V gene end was trimmed by 4 bases and the J gene end by 4 bases; junction bases not matched to a gene: 5. The CDR3 coding sequence is TGCGCCAGCAGCACCGGGACAGGGCTAGAGACCCAGTACTTC. Translating gives CASSTGTGLETQYF. Looking up the rest from reference TRBV5-1 and TRBJ2-5 gives the full variable domain: KAGVTQTPRYLIKTRGQQVTLSCSPISGHRSVSWYQQTPGQGLQFLFEYFSETQRNKGNFPGRFSGRQFSNSRSEMNVSTLELGDSALYLCASSTGTGLETQYFGPGTRLLVL.

This clone appeared a single time. The V and J genes are TRBV10-3 and TRBJ1-2, with D possibly TRBD1 on 6 matching bases. Trimming shortened V by 4 bases and J by 8 bases, and 20 bases separated the two germline ends. The CDR3 is 15 residues long. Germline CDR1 is ENHRY and CDR2 is SYGVKD. Written as DNA, the CDR3 is TGTGCCATCAGTGCTTGGGGTTTAGGGGGGGACGGCTACACCTTC. Translating gives CAISAWGLGGDGYTF.

The chain combines TRBV2 with TRBJ1-3; TRBD1 aligns across 9 bases. The CDR3 has 17 amino acids. Germline loops: CDR1 SNHLY, CDR2 FYNNEI. V gave up 6 bases and J gave up 4 bases; unmatched junction bases: 13. CDR3 sequence: CASRTRSGTGSGNTIYF. The DNA for the CDR3 is TGTGCCAGCAGAACACGATCCGGGACAGGGAGCGGAAACACCATATATTTT.

V and J are TRBV11-2 and TRBJ1-1; unclear D gene. The germline CDR1 and CDR2 sequences are SGHAT and FQNNGV. V was cut by 0 bases and J by 4 bases, with 9 bases left in between. The CDR3 runs to 14 residues. The CDR3 loop reads CASSLEGRSTEAFF. The CDR3 nucleotides read TGTGCCAGCAGCTTAGAAGGGAGGTCCACTGAAGCTTTCTTT. Full variable domain (rest looked up from reference TRBV11-2 and TRBJ1-1): EAGVAQSPRYKIIEKRQSVAFWCNPISGHATLYWYQQILGQGPKLLIQFQNNGVVDDSQLPKDRFSAERLKGVDSTLKIQPAKLEDSAVYLCASSLEGRSTEAFFGQGTRLTVV.

The rearrangement links TRBV5-1 to TRBJ2-5; D is unresolved. Germline CDR1 SGHRS, CDR2 YFSETQ. The CDR3 spans 11 residues. V gave up 3 bases and J gave up 1 base, with 1 base separating them. The CDR3 loop is CASSSQETQYF. The CDR3 DNA follows: TGCGCCAGCAGCTCCCAAGAGACCCAGTACTTC.

This clone was found a few times. This sequence joins TRBV19 and TRBJ1-6, with a tentative D call TRBD1 (5 bases). Germline V lookup: CDR1 LNHDA, CDR2 SQIVND (reference sequence). The CDR3 is 14 amino acids. Trimming cost V 5 bases and J 11 bases, with 16 bases left between them. CDR3 protein: CASSFPGTGTPLHF. In nucleotides, the CDR3 is TGTGCCAGTAGTTTTCCCGGGACGGGTACACCCCTCCACTTT.